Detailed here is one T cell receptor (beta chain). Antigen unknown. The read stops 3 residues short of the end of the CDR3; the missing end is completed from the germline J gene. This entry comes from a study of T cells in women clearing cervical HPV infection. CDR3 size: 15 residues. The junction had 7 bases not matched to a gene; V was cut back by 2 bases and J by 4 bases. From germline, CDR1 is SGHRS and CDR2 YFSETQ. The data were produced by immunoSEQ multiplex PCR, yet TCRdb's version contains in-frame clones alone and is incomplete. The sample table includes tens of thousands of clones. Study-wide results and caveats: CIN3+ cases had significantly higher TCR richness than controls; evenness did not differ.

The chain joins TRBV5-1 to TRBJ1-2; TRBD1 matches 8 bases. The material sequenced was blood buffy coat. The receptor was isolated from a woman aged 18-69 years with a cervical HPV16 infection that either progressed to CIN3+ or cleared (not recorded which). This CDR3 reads CASSFDRGGGYGYTF. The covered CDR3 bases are TGCGCCAGCAGCTTTGACAGGGGTGGGGGCTATGGC.